This T cell receptor beta chain stems from a study of shared clonotypes between healthy human individuals. Deep was the level at which the assay was run. Among the unsorted PBMC samples, replicate PCRs used about 310 ng DNA, about 30,000 T cell genomes. The table came from immunoSEQ multiplex PCR; TCRdb's copy has only in-frame clones and leaves some out. The sample contains fewer than 600,000 clones, about 80% of which appear only once. Study results and caveats: Among donors, sharing of clonotypes was expected to be affected by sequencing depth. Only blood underwent sampling, and tissue repertoires likely differ.

To note about this clone: Its antigen is undetermined.

This CDR3 has 13 amino acids. The germline CDR1 and CDR2 sequences are SGHRS and YFSETQ. Trimming stripped 0 bases from V and 8 bases from J, with 11 bases between. The chain recombines TRBV5-1 with TRBJ1-2; D remains unclear. This receptor was obtained from a woman aged 40 to 55 in good health. Some clones in this sample may be carry-over from other donors' samples. What was sequenced was PBMCs. The CDR3 coding sequence is TGCGCCAGCAGCTTGGGTTTGGGGTCAGGCTACACCTTC. It translates to CASSLGLGSGYTF.